These 18 T cell receptor beta chains were all obtained from the same sample, sequenced in a study of OX40 agonist ivuxolimab in advanced cancers. Library preparation used the immunoSEQ multiplex PCR assay. TCRdb obtained this table from immuneACCESS and retained in-frame rearrangements with V and J assigned. These tables miss some clones; where compared with another copy, unresolved V genes account for less than half of the shortfall, and the remainder is unexplained. The sample data list fewer than 85,000 clones, and approximately 91% of these were observed just once. Less than 2.5% of the sample is held by the ten biggest clonotypes. Specimen: CD4+ or CD8+ T cells sorted from blood, collected in a trial of the OX40 agonist ivuxolimab. The receptor source for this set is an adult with an advanced solid tumor such as melanoma, head and neck, liver or kidney cancer.

This clone was seen only once. The gene calls are TRBV7-3 and TRBJ2-5; 15 nucleotides line up with TRBD2. The V segment lost 1 base and the J segment 4 bases; nucleotides outside the gene matches: 10. CDR3 size: 19 residues. From germline, CDR1 is SGHTA and CDR2 FQGTGA. The CDR3 reads CASSLNRAGLAGGRETQYF. CDR3 coding DNA: TGTGCCAGCAGCTTAAATAGGGCCGGACTAGCGGGGGGGCGAGAGACCCAGTACTTC.

The genes are TRBV18 and TRBJ1-1; D possibly corresponds to TRBD1 (5 bases). Germline CDR1 is KGHSH and CDR2 is LQKENI. Trimming took 5 bases from V and 1 from J, leaving 17 bases between them. The CDR3 length is 16 residues. CDR3 in amino acids: CASSAGTVNTNTEAFF. In DNA, the CDR3 is TGTGCCAGCTCAGCCGGGACGGTGAACACGAACACTGAAGCTTTCTTT.

This clone was observed a single time. The chain employs TRBV6-5 and TRBJ2-3; D is uncertain. This CDR3 is 14 amino acids long. CDR1 MNHEY and CDR2 SVGAGI come from the germline V gene. With 2 bases removed from V and 2 bases from J, the gap between germline ends came to 8 bases. The CDR3, as DNA: TGTGCCAGCAGTTACGGGTCTATCACAGATACGCAGTATTTT. This encodes CASSYGSITDTQYF.

The chain carries TRBV5-8 and TRBJ2-3; 7 bases align to TRBD1. J lost 2 bases, V lost 2 bases, and 14 bases had no gene match. The germline V gene has CDR1 SGHTS and CDR2 YDEGEE. This CDR3 comprises 18 residues. The CDR3 nucleotides are TGTGCCAGCAGCTTTGGTTTAAGGGGGCGAGGAGTCACAGATACGCAGTATTTT. Translating it yields CASSFGLRGRGVTDTQYF.

This chain joins TRBV6-1 and TRBJ1-2; maybe TRBD1 (5 bases). V was pared by 3 bases and J by 7 bases, with 9 bases between. Germline lookup yields CDR1 MNHNS and CDR2 SASEGT. The CDR3 length is 12 residues. CDR3 loop: CASSEGVGGYTF. CDR3 nucleotides: TGTGCCAGCAGTGAGGGGGTCGGTGGCTACACCTTC.

The chain uses TRBV7-9 and TRBJ1-5; a possible D gene is TRBD1 (6 bases). Germline CDR1 SEHNR, CDR2 FQNEAQ (reference sequence). V dropped 2 bases and J dropped 7 bases, with 18 bases sitting between them. The CDR3 runs to 16 residues. The CDR3 DNA sequence: TGTGCCAGCAGCTTATATACATACAGGGATCGGCAGCCCCAGCATTTT. Amino acid sequence: CASSLYTYRDRQPQHF.

The rearrangement links TRBV4-3 to TRBJ2-7; D is possibly TRBD2 (5 bases). Germline V lookup: CDR1 LGHNA, CDR2 YSLEER. Trimming cost V 0 bases and J 2 bases, with 11 bases left between them. The CDR3 spans 15 residues. The CDR3 loop reads CASSQDRGFPYEQYF. CDR3 in DNA: TGCGCCAGCAGCCAAGATCGAGGGTTCCCCTACGAGCAGTACTTC.

The chain carries TRBV6-5 and TRBJ2-5, with TRBD2 as a possible D gene (5 bases). Germline CDR1 and CDR2: MNHEY and SVGAGI. This CDR3 is 15 amino acids long. Trimming took 5 bases from V and 5 from J, leaving 18 bases between them. The CDR3, as DNA: TGTGCCAGCAGTCGCCCTCTCGGGGTTCGGGAGACCCAGTACTTC. Translation: CASSRPLGVRETQYF.

The chain uses TRBV7-2 and TRBJ2-5; either TRBD1 or TRBD2 may supply D (6 bases each). Germline CDR1 reads SGHTA; CDR2 reads FQGNSA. Trimming pared 9 bases from V and 5 bases from J, leaving 19 bases between. This CDR3 is built from 14 residues. The CDR3 nucleotides read TGTGCCAGTAAAGAGGGGGGCCCAAAGGAGACCCAGTACTTC. Protein: CASKEGGPKETQYF.

This chain links TRBV20-1 with TRBJ2-4, with D unresolved. V lost 1 base to trimming and J lost 4 bases, with 2 bases between them. The V gene's germline CDR1 is DFQATT and CDR2 SNEGSKA (reference sequence). CDR3 size: 11 residues. The CDR3 bases are TGCAGTGCTAGAGGAAAAAACATTCAGTACTTC. As protein: CSARGKNIQYF.

The CDR3 sequence: CASSLVAGSYNEQFF. In nucleotides, the CDR3 is TGTGCCAGCAGCTTAGTTGCAGGGTCCTACAATGAGCAGTTCTTC. The chain recombines TRBV11-3 with TRBJ2-1; a possible D gene is TRBD1 (5 bases). Between the trimmed V and J ends, which lost 1 base and 1 base, there was a span of 8 bases. CDR1 SGHNT and CDR2 YENEEA come from the germline V gene. The CDR3 covers 15 residues. The variable domain in full, with the rest retrieved from reference TRBV11-3 and TRBJ2-1, is EAGVVQSPRYKIIEKKQPVAFWCNPISGHNTLYWYLQNLGQGPELLIRYENEEAVDDSQLPKDRFSAERLKGVDSTLKIQPAELGDSAVYLCASSLVAGSYNEQFFGPGTRLTVL.

This rearrangement joins TRBV5-1 to TRBJ2-1; D is tentatively TRBD1 or TRBD2 (7 bases each). CDR1 and CDR2 from the germline V gene are SGHRS and YFSETQ. Trimming removed 4 bases from V and 2 bases from J, with 13 bases in between. The CDR3 totals 15 residues. The CDR3 is CASSTGAGAYNEQFF. The CDR3 DNA reads as TGCGCCAGCAGCACAGGGGCGGGAGCCTACAATGAGCAGTTCTTC.

CDR3 DNA: TGTGCCAGAAGCTTGACCCCCCAGCCGACGGGGGTGAGGCTCGATACGCAGTATTTT. Translation gives CARSLTPQPTGVRLDTQYF. V is TRBV5-3 and J is TRBJ2-3; TRBD2 is a possible D gene (6 bases). TRBV5-3 is an ORF for which the function is uncertain. There are 19 residues in the CDR3. The V end lost 1 base, the J end lost 6 bases, and 27 bases lay between the germline ends.

CDR3 sequence (DNA): TGTGCCAGCTCACCATTCGACCCTAATACCAACTATGGCTACACCTTC. This sequence encodes CASSPFDPNTNYGYTF. The rearrangement joins TRBV18 to TRBJ1-2, with D uncertain. The CDR3 is 16 residues long. V was trimmed by 2 bases and J by 2 bases, leaving 15 bases between them. Germline V lookup: CDR1 KGHSH, CDR2 LQKENI.

The genes are TRBV19 and TRBJ2-1; no definite D call. The CDR3 is made up of 13 amino acids. Germline CDR1 LNHDA, CDR2 SQIVND (reference sequence). V was trimmed by 0 bases and J by 10 bases, leaving 10 bases between them. The CDR3 protein is CASSIERSVEQFF. CDR3 DNA sequence: TGTGCCAGTAGTATAGAAAGGAGTGTAGAGCAGTTCTTC.

The J gene is TRBJ2-1, the V gene TRBV11-3, with TRBD2 matching over 14 bases. The germline V gene has CDR1 SGHNT and CDR2 YENEEA. This CDR3 comprises 17 residues. V was clipped by 0 bases and J by 9 bases; unmatched bases: 7. CDR3 in amino acids: CASSLDRGLAGESEQFF. The CDR3 DNA reads as TGTGCCAGCAGCTTAGATCGGGGACTAGCGGGAGAAAGTGAGCAGTTCTTC.

The J gene is TRBJ2-5, the V gene TRBV11-3; D uncertain. V gave up 2 bases and J gave up 0 bases, with 10 bases separating them. Looked up from germline, CDR1 is SGHNT and CDR2 is YENEEA. The length of the CDR3 is 15 residues. In nucleotides, the CDR3 is TGTGCCAGCAGCTTAATGCATGGGAACCAAGAGACCCAGTACTTC. Protein: CASSLMHGNQETQYF. The variable domain in full, with the rest retrieved from reference TRBV11-3 and TRBJ2-5, is EAGVVQSPRYKIIEKKQPVAFWCNPISGHNTLYWYLQNLGQGPELLIRYENEEAVDDSQLPKDRFSAERLKGVDSTLKIQPAELGDSAVYLCASSLMHGNQETQYFGPGTRLLVL.

The V gene is TRBV5-1, the J gene TRBJ2-2; 14 bases map to TRBD2. The CDR3 length is 17 residues. Germline V lookup: CDR1 SGHRS, CDR2 YFSETQ. V gave up 7 bases and J gave up 6 bases; unmatched junction bases: 11. CDR3 sequence (DNA): TGCGCCAGCGCTTACGCCGGGACTAGCGGGAGAGCCGGGGAGCTGTTTTTT. Translation: CASAYAGTSGRAGELFF.